The 5 T cell receptor beta chains given below trace back to one sample, sequenced in a study of cytomegalovirus exposure and HLA in healthy donors. Both 60 Vbeta primers and 13 Jbeta primers went into the PCR. Assay used: immunoSEQ multiplex PCR; TCRdb lists only in-frame clones, some missing. This table lists about 200,000 clones. The specimen sequenced was PBMCs. Receptors were obtained from a girl aged 2 to 9 in good health and CMV-seropositive.

The CDR3 nucleotides read TGTGCCAGCAGTTACTCCGACACCGGTACCGGGGAGCTGTTTTTT. This gives the protein CASSYSDTGTGELFF. V usage is TRBV6-5 and J usage is TRBJ2-2; D not resolved. This CDR3 spans 15 amino acids. Germline loops: CDR1 MNHEY, CDR2 SVGAGI. The V end lost 0 bases, the J end lost 5 bases, and 10 bases lay between the germline ends.

The J gene is TRBJ2-7, the V gene TRBV30; the match to TRBD2 covers 8 bases. V lost 5 bases and J lost 0; bases outside the gene matches: 6. The CDR3 contains 14 residues. Germline V gene sequence: CDR1 GTSNPN, CDR2 SVGIG (reference sequence). CDR3 in DNA: TGTGCCTGGCGACCGAGCGGGAGCTCCTACGAGCAGTACTTC. Translated, it gives CAWRPSGSSYEQYF.

The rearrangement uses TRBV7-9 and TRBJ2-7; D gene unclear. This CDR3 region has 11 residues. Germline V gene lookup returns CDR1 SEHNR and CDR2 FQNEAQ (reference sequence). The V end lost 4 bases, the J end lost 3 bases, and 4 bases lay between the germline ends. The CDR3 DNA is TGTGCCAGCAGCTCTCGCTACGAGCAGTACTTC. Translation: CASSSRYEQYF. Full variable domain (rest looked up from reference TRBV7-9 and TRBJ2-7): DTGVSQNPRHKITKRGQNVTFRCDPISEHNRLYWYRQTLGQGPEFLTYFQNEAQLEKSRLLSDRFSAERPKGSFSTLEIQRTEQGDSAMYLCASSSRYEQYFGPGTRLTVT.

The chain combines TRBV27 with TRBJ2-2, with 7 bases matching TRBD1. V was clipped by 6 bases and J by 7 bases; unmatched bases: 11. This CDR3 comprises 15 residues. Per the germline V gene, CDR1 is MNHEY and CDR2 is SMNVEV (reference sequence). The CDR3 protein is CASRLIGGVGGELFF. In DNA form, the CDR3 reads TGTGCCAGCAGATTAATAGGGGGCGTAGGCGGGGAGCTGTTTTTT.

The chain couples TRBV28 to TRBJ1-3, with a tentative D call TRBD1 (6 bases). CDR1 and CDR2 from the germline V gene are MDHEN and SYDVKM. This CDR3 region has 14 residues. The V gene lost 6 bases and the J gene lost 0 bases, with 9 bases spanning the gap. CDR3 region: CASSTGNSGNTIYF. Written as DNA, the CDR3 is TGTGCCAGCAGCACAGGGAACTCTGGAAACACCATATATTTT.